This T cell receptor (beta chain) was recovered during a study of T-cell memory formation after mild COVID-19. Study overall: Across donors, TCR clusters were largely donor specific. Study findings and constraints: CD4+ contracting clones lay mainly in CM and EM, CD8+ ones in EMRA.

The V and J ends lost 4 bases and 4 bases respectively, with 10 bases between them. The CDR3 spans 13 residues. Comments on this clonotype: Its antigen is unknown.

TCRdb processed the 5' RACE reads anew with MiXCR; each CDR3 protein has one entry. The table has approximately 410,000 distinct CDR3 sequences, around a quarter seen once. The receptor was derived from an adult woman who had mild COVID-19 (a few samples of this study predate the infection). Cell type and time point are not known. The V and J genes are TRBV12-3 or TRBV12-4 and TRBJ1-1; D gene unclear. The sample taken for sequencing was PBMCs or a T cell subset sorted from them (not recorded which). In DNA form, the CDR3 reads TGTGCCAGCAGTTACTCAGGAGTCACTGAAGCTTTCTTT. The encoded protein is CASSYSGVTEAFF.